This record concerns one T cell receptor beta chain sequence. The data were obtained in a study of shared clonotypes between healthy human individuals. Using immunoSEQ multiplex PCR, the repertoire was profiled, and TCRdb retains in-frame clones only, with some absent. The sample includes just over 2,000,000 clones, about 95% of them seen just once. CD45RO-negative cells were positively selected for CCR7, leaving out terminally differentiated effector memory CD45RA+ cells. V was clipped by 4 bases and J by 9 bases; unmatched bases: 18. Germline V lookup: CDR1 SGHAT, CDR2 FQNNGV. CDR3 length equals 16 residues.

This clonotype was obtained from a man between 18 and 29 years old in good health. The sequencing sample was made of naive CD8+ T cells sorted from blood. This sequence joins TRBV11-2 and TRBJ2-7; 7 bases line up with TRBD2. CDR3 nucleotide sequence: TGTGCCAGCAGCTCCGCCACTAGCGACCCGAGAAGACGGCAGTACTTC. This sequence encodes CASSSATSDPRRRQYF.